This T cell receptor (beta chain) emerged from a study of blood T cell repertoires in COVID-19. Across the whole study: Samples representing acute and convalescent COVID-19 were sourced from the United States, Italy and Spain.

In germline, CDR1 is MNHNS, CDR2 SASEGT. The CDR3 extends over 16 amino acids. J gave up 6 bases and V 2 bases, and 13 bases lay outside the gene matches. In the authors' workflow: Counts of nucleated cells, estimated from reference gene primer amplification, were obtained. Profiling relied on immunoSEQ multiplex PCR, and the TCRdb table lists in-frame clones only, not all of them. Clonal size and the V and J genes are those of that table, whereas D and trimming came from the DNA. The sample has tens of thousands of clones; 87% are singletons. This TCR derives from a human donor with active COVID-19. The donor label of this sample is uncertain. The V call is TRBV6-1, the J call TRBJ2-7; 7 nucleotides align to TRBD2. The sequencing input was peripheral blood. This chain's CDR3 is CASSEMIGGSLFEQYF. The CDR3 DNA sequence: TGTGCCAGCAGTGAAATGATCGGCGGGAGTCTCTTCGAGCAGTACTTC.